This T cell receptor beta chain was retrieved from a study of blood T cell repertoires in COVID-19. About the research overall: The origin of the acute and convalescent COVID-19 samples was the United States, Italy and Spain.

The CDR3 is made up of 15 amino acids. Per the germline V gene, CDR1 is GTSNPN and CDR2 is SVGIG (reference sequence). V was trimmed by 0 bases and J by 3 bases, leaving 14 bases between them. This table comes from immunoSEQ multiplex PCR, and its TCRdb copy is limited to in-frame clones, with some not included. The repertoire holds 240,000 or so clones, with about four fifths as singletons. This clonotype was sampled from a woman older than 75 with COVID-19, enrolled during active disease. The rearrangement links TRBV30 to TRBJ1-1; the D gene is possibly TRBD1 (6 bases). Sample: peripheral blood. CDR3 protein: CAWSVKGRGHTEAFF. CDR3 sequence (DNA): TGTGCCTGGAGTGTTAAAGGCAGGGGTCACACTGAAGCTTTCTTT.